A single sample gave rise to the 30 T cell receptor beta chains below, sequenced in a study of regulatory T cells in long-lasting Graves disease. The time point denotes: newly diagnosed GD, antithyroid drugs for less than 3 months. RNA from PBMCs was the source of the TCR library. CDR3 regions were amplified by Arm-PCR using iRepertoire HTBI primers to build TCR beta libraries. Via MiXCR, TCRdb re-called the multiplex PCR reads, giving one row per CDR3 protein. This sample yields about 530,000 distinct CDR3 sequences, of which roughly a sixth are seen a single time; approximately 25% belongs to the top ten. The sample was also linked to a second study, of T cells in Graves' hyperthyroidism and ophthalmopathy.

The input for sequencing was peripheral blood mononuclear cells (PBMCs), taken at new diagnosis, from a patient treated with antithyroid drugs. The receptor set was obtained from a woman aged 35-65 years with Graves disease.

The table lists this clonotype with a few counts. The chain links TRBV6-1 to TRBJ1-2; maybe TRBD1 (5 bases). This CDR3 spans 15 amino acids. V was trimmed by 0 bases and J by 3 bases, leaving 11 bases between them. Germline CDR1 reads MNHNS; CDR2 reads SASEGT. CDR3: CASSEALQGYYGYTF. CDR3 DNA: TGTGCCAGCAGTGAAGCGCTTCAGGGATACTATGGCTACACCTTC.

This clonotype has a count of ten or more. The chain has TRBV24-1 and TRBJ1-1; 8 bases line up with TRBD1. Germline V gene sequence: CDR1 KGHDR, CDR2 SFDVKD. Trimming cost V 4 bases and J 7 bases; bases outside gene matches: 10. The CDR3 is 15 amino acids. CDR3 residues: CATSEGQAGGDEAFF. Here the CDR3 DNA reads TGTGCCACCAGTGAGGGACAGGCAGGAGGGGATGAAGCTTTCTTT.

The V and J genes are TRBV10-3 and TRBJ1-1, with D maybe TRBD1 (5 bases). The V and J ends lost 5 bases and 5 bases respectively, with 12 bases between them. The germline V gene encodes CDR1 ENHRY and CDR2 SYGVKD. There are 13 residues in the CDR3. The CDR3 is CAISSGTGTEAFF. The CDR3 DNA reads TGTGCCATCAGTTCCGGGACGGGGACTGAAGCTTTCTTT.

This clonotype was seen only a few times. The chain couples TRBV11-1 to TRBJ1-1; TRBD1 matches 7 bases. Germline V gene lookup returns CDR1 SGHAT and CDR2 FQDESV (reference sequence). The CDR3 covers 14 residues. V gave up 4 bases and J gave up 1 base; unmatched junction bases: 3. CDR3 residues: CASSWNRGNTEAFF. CDR3 DNA sequence: TGTGCCAGCAGCTGGAACAGGGGGAACACTGAAGCTTTCTTT.

This clonotype has ten or more counts. The genes are TRBV3-1 and TRBJ2-1; maybe TRBD2 (5 bases). The ends were cut back, 5 bases at V and 4 bases at J, with 6 bases in the middle. CDR1 and CDR2 (germline): LGHDT, YNNKEL (reference sequence). CDR3 length equals 12 residues. The CDR3 DNA is TGTGCCAGCAGCACTAGGTACAATGAGCAGTTCTTC. Amino acids: CASSTRYNEQFF.

Many counts were recorded for this clonotype. The V gene is TRBV3-1, the J gene TRBJ2-1; no firm D call. Between the trimmed V and J ends, which lost 1 base and 4 bases, there was a span of 8 bases. Germline CDR1 and CDR2: LGHDT and YNNKEL (reference sequence). The CDR3 is 14 amino acids. The CDR3 loop reads CASSQGVGYNEQFF. The CDR3 nucleotides are TGTGCCAGCAGCCAAGGGGTGGGGTACAATGAGCAGTTCTTC.

V is TRBV5-1 and J is TRBJ1-2; tentative D call: TRBD1 (6 bases). V shed 2 bases and J shed 4 bases, with 12 bases lying between them. Germline V lookup: CDR1 SGHRS, CDR2 YFSETQ. The CDR3 consists of 14 residues. CDR3 residues: CASSFLQGSYGYTF. The CDR3 bases are TGCGCCAGCAGCTTTTTGCAGGGGTCCTATGGCTACACCTTC.

This clonotype was recorded a few times. The rearrangement joins TRBV6-2 or TRBV6-3 to TRBJ1-1, with D tentatively TRBD1 (5 bases). V gave up 5 bases and J gave up 5 bases, with 18 bases separating them. The CDR3 contains 15 residues. CDR1 is MNHEY and CDR2 is SVGEGT in the germline V gene. As DNA, the CDR3 is TGTGCCAGCAGTGAAAGACAGTCAGCCGGTACTGAAGCTTTCTTT. It encodes CASSERQSAGTEAFF.

This clonotype was seen ten or more times. The chain employs TRBV28 and TRBJ1-3; D is unclear. Per germline, CDR1 MDHEN and CDR2 SYDVKM. This CDR3 has 13 amino acids. V was clipped by 7 bases and J by 2 bases, with 9 bases between them. The CDR3 region is CASTGVPGNTIYF. The CDR3 DNA reads TGTGCCAGCACTGGGGTACCTGGAAACACCATATATTTT. The whole variable domain, filled in from reference TRBV28 and TRBJ1-3, reads DVKVTQSSRYLVKRTGEKVFLECVQDMDHENMFWYRQDPGLGLRLIYFSYDVKMKEKGDIPEGYSVSREKKERFSLILESASTNQTSMYLCASTGVPGNTIYFGEGSWLTVV.

This clonotype was seen more than once but under ten times. The V and J genes are TRBV20-1 and TRBJ1-2; weak D call: TRBD1 (5 bases). Germline V gene sequence: CDR1 DFQATT, CDR2 SNEGSKA (reference sequence). The CDR3 covers 15 residues. The V end lost 1 base, the J end lost 4 bases, and 16 bases lay between the germline ends. The CDR3 DNA sequence: TGCAGTGCTAGAGCCATCCAGGGAAACCCCTATGGCTACACCTTC. Translated: CSARAIQGNPYGYTF.

This clonotype came up once. This sequence joins TRBV13 and TRBJ1-2; tentatively, D is TRBD1 (6 bases). The CDR3 spans 14 residues. V lost 3 bases and J 3 bases, leaving 11 bases between the germline ends. Per the germline V gene, CDR1 is PRHDT and CDR2 is FYEKMQ (reference sequence). The CDR3 region is CASSFGRGDYGYTF. The CDR3, as DNA: TGTGCCAGCAGCTTCGGGAGGGGGGACTATGGCTACACCTTC.

This clonotype was seen more than once but under ten times. This rearrangement joins TRBV5-1 to TRBJ1-1; no firm D call. Trimming shortened V by 4 bases and J by 4 bases, and 11 bases separated the two germline ends. The CDR3 has 13 residues. Germline V gene sequence: CDR1 SGHRS, CDR2 YFSETQ. The CDR3 region is CASSPSWATEAFF. The CDR3 DNA follows: TGCGCCAGCAGCCCGTCTTGGGCCACTGAAGCTTTCTTT.

In this sample, this clonotype turned up a few times. The chain combines TRBV6-2 or TRBV6-3 with TRBJ1-5; 7 positions match TRBD1. Unmatched junction bases numbered 4, after V lost 6 bases and J lost 2 bases. CDR1 MNHEY and CDR2 SVGEGT come from the germline V gene. There are 14 residues in the CDR3. CDR3 nucleotides: TGTGCCAGCAGAAGGGACAGAGGCAATCAGCCCCAGCATTTT. As protein: CASRRDRGNQPQHF.

This clonotype was detected ten times or more. This chain joins TRBV29-1 and TRBJ1-2; D gene ambiguous. Germline CDR1 and CDR2: SQVTM and ANQGSEA. The CDR3 is 15 amino acids. Trimming pared 3 bases from V and 0 bases from J, leaving 14 bases between. This CDR3 reads CSVEYGLTANYGYTF. CDR3 bases: TGCAGCGTTGAGTACGGCCTCACAGCTAACTATGGCTACACCTTC.

This clonotype has a handful of counts. The V and J genes are TRBV15 and TRBJ2-2; a weak D match, TRBD1 (6 bases). The CDR3 spans 13 residues. The V end lost 9 bases, the J end lost 4 bases, and 12 bases lay between the germline ends. From germline, CDR1 is LNHNV and CDR2 YYDKDF (reference sequence). In DNA form, the CDR3 reads TGTGCCACTGGCAGGGGAGTCACCGGGGAGCTGTTTTTT. This encodes CATGRGVTGELFF.

This rearrangement joins TRBV3-1 to TRBJ1-5; D unclear. Germline values: CDR1 LGHDT, CDR2 YNNKEL (reference sequence). The CDR3 is 14 amino acids. V lost 0 bases and J lost 6, with 9 bases in between. The CDR3 reads CASSQEGTTQPQHF. CDR3 nucleotide sequence: TGTGCCAGCAGCCAAGAGGGTACCACTCAGCCCCAGCATTTT. The whole variable domain, remainder taken from reference TRBV3-1 and TRBJ1-5, is DTAVSQTPKYLVTQMGNDKSIKCEQNLGHDTMYWYKQDSKKFLKIMFSYNNKELIINETVPNRFSPKSPDKAHLNLHINSLELGDSAVYFCASSQEGTTQPQHFGDGTRLSIL.

The table lists this clonotype with a few counts. The chain employs TRBV6-1 and TRBJ1-2, with 9 bases aligning to TRBD1. The germline CDR1 and CDR2 sequences are MNHNS and SASEGT. The V segment lost 10 bases and the J segment 4 bases; nucleotides outside the gene matches: 13. The CDR3 contains 15 residues. In DNA form, the CDR3 reads TGTGCCACCATGGGAGCCGGGACAGGGACCTATGGCTACACCTTC. Its protein product is CATMGAGTGTYGYTF.

This clonotype was seen more than once but under ten times. CDR3 residues: CASSPTGGWEKLFF. The CDR3 DNA reads as TGTGCCAGCAGCCCTACAGGGGGCTGGGAAAAACTGTTTTTT. The chain recombines TRBV7-2 with TRBJ1-4; TRBD1 matches at 9 bases. Per the germline V gene, CDR1 is SGHTA and CDR2 is FQGNSA. The CDR3 consists of 14 residues. V shed 5 bases, J shed 8 bases, and the junction held 6 bases outside the gene matches.

The chain joins TRBV5-5 to TRBJ1-2; 8 bases align to TRBD1. Trimming at V came to 4 bases and at J to 6 bases, leaving 5 bases not matched to a gene. The length of the CDR3 is 13 residues. Germline CDR1 is SGHKS and CDR2 is YYEKEE (reference sequence). The CDR3 is CASSKDRVDGYTF. The CDR3 DNA reads TGTGCCAGCAGCAAGGACAGGGTTGATGGCTACACCTTC.

This clonotype was recorded at least ten times. The V and J genes are TRBV30 and TRBJ1-1; no clear D gene. Germline CDR1 GTSNPN, CDR2 SVGIG (reference sequence). CDR3 size: 13 residues. The V end was cut by 2 bases, the J end by 0 bases, with 7 bases between. The CDR3 here is CAWSLKLNTEAFF. Written as DNA, the CDR3 is TGTGCCTGGAGTCTAAAACTGAACACTGAAGCTTTCTTT.

The genes are TRBV4-2 and TRBJ1-4; D may be TRBD1 (5 bases). Germline CDR1 is LGHNA and CDR2 is YNFKEQ. V was trimmed by 2 bases and J by 7 bases, leaving 14 bases between them. The CDR3 spans 15 residues. The CDR3, as DNA: TGTGCCAGCAGCCAAAAGGGCAGTGGGGGTGAAAAACTGTTTTTT. Amino acids: CASSQKGSGGEKLFF.

The CDR3 region is CASSYEASGYNEQFF. CDR3 sequence (DNA): TGTGCCAGCAGTTACGAGGCTAGCGGTTACAATGAGCAGTTCTTC. The chain recombines TRBV6-2 or TRBV6-3 with TRBJ2-1; 7 nucleotides line up with TRBD2. Germline CDR1 MNHEY, CDR2 SVGEGT. CDR3 length: 15 amino acids. V lost 2 bases, J lost 4 bases, and 5 bases stayed unmatched.

The V call is TRBV6-4, the J call TRBJ1-1; D gene unclear. Germline loops: CDR1 MRHNA, CDR2 SNTAGT. The ends were cut back, 7 bases at V and 8 bases at J, with 17 bases in the middle. The CDR3 is 13 amino acids. CDR3 nucleotide sequence: TGTGCCAGCAAGGGATCCATCGACGGGGAAGCTTTCTTT. It codes for CASKGSIDGEAFF.

In this sample, this clonotype turned up many times. The chain combines TRBV15 with TRBJ1-1; tentatively, D is TRBD1 (5 bases). Between the trimmed V and J ends, which lost 8 bases and 0 bases, there was a span of 19 bases. Germline values: CDR1 LNHNV, CDR2 YYDKDF (reference sequence). The CDR3 totals 16 residues. In DNA, the CDR3 is TGTGCCACCGCAGCCTTGGGACTTCAGATGAACACTGAAGCTTTCTTT. Translated, it gives CATAALGLQMNTEAFF.

At least ten counts were recorded for this clonotype. The V gene is TRBV7-2, the J gene TRBJ2-1; 12 positions agree with TRBD2. This CDR3 has 14 residues. Germline V CDR1 and CDR2: SGHTA, FQGNSA. J lost 6 bases, V lost 3 bases, and 0 bases had no gene match. CDR3 sequence reads: CASSLTSGGNEQFF. CDR3 nucleotide sequence: TGTGCCAGCAGCTTGACTAGCGGGGGCAATGAGCAGTTCTTC. Full variable domain (outside the CDR3, taken from reference TRBV7-2 and TRBJ2-1): GAGVSQSPSNKVTEKGKDVELRCDPISGHTALYWYRQSLGQGLEFLIYFQGNSAPDKSGLPSDRFSAERTGGSVSTLTIQRTQQEDSAVYLCASSLTSGGNEQFFGPGTRLTVL.

This clonotype was detected ten times or more. DNA of the CDR3: TGTGCCAGCAGTTCCCCGGGGGCCAGCTACAATGAGCAGTTCTTC. It encodes CASSSPGASYNEQFF. The chain has TRBV7-3 and TRBJ2-1, with D perhaps TRBD1 or TRBD2 (6 bases each). This CDR3 region has 15 residues. The V end lost 6 bases, the J end lost 3 bases, and 15 bases lay between the germline ends. Germline loops: CDR1 SGHTA, CDR2 FQGTGA.

This chain links TRBV7-2 with TRBJ2-2, with 10 bases identical to TRBD2. J lost 0 bases, V lost 5 bases, and 12 bases had no gene match. This CDR3 contains 19 residues. In germline, CDR1 is SGHTA, CDR2 FQGNSA. As DNA, the CDR3 is TGTGCCAGCAGCCGCCCAGGGGGTAGCGGGGGGCCGAACACCGGGGAGCTGTTTTTT. It translates to CASSRPGGSGGPNTGELFF.

This chain uses TRBV7-2 with TRBJ2-1; 10 bases match TRBD2. CDR1 and CDR2 from the germline V gene are SGHTA and FQGNSA. CDR3 size: 17 residues. V trimming: 5 bases; J trimming: 4 bases; junction bases outside the gene matches: 11. CDR3 residues: CASSQKSGGASYNEQFF. For the CDR3, the DNA is TGTGCCAGCAGCCAGAAAAGCGGGGGGGCATCATACAATGAGCAGTTCTTC.

The V and J genes are TRBV9 and TRBJ2-5; D unclear. V lost 0 bases, J lost 0 bases, and 9 bases lay in between. Germline V lookup: CDR1 SGDLS, CDR2 YYNGEE. CDR3 length equals 15 residues. The CDR3 region is CASSVEGTNQETQYF. In DNA form, the CDR3 reads TGTGCCAGCAGCGTAGAGGGTACTAACCAAGAGACCCAGTACTTC. The full variable domain, in which reference TRBV9 and TRBJ2-5 provide the parts outside the CDR3, is DSGVTQTPKHLITATGQRVTLRCSPRSGDLSVYWYQQSLDQGLQFLIQYYNGEERAKGNILERFSAQQFPDLHSELNLSSLELGDSALYFCASSVEGTNQETQYFGPGTRLLVL.

This clonotype appeared many times. The chain carries TRBV11-2 and TRBJ2-1; D may match TRBD1 or TRBD2 (5 bases each). Deletions cut 5 bases from V and 4 bases from J, with 21 bases between. In germline, CDR1 is SGHAT, CDR2 FQNNGV. The CDR3 is 17 amino acids. In nucleotides, the CDR3 is TGTGCCAGCAGCCCGAGGGGAAACCCCGTACAATACAATGAGCAGTTCTTC. Amino acids: CASSPRGNPVQYNEQFF.